These 27 T cell receptor beta chains came from one sample sequenced in a study of identical twins. TCRdb called the 5' RACE reads again in MiXCR, with one record for every CDR3 protein. Seen here are about 340,000 distinct CDR3 sequences, approximately 13% observed once, and the top ten hold around 6.9%. The sample was also linked to a second study, of yellow fever vaccine responses in identical twins.

Material for sequencing was CD8+ T cells sorted from blood. The receptors shown here come from a young woman in good health.

Regarding this clonotype: Because it lacks the conserved phenylalanine or tryptophan at the end, this CDR3 is likely a read error. The V call is TRBV27, the J call TRBJ2-7; 7 bases are shared with TRBD2. Germline CDR1 reads MNHEY; CDR2 reads SMNVEV (reference sequence). The CDR3 extends over 14 amino acids. V shed 6 bases and J 2 bases; nucleotides not matched to a gene: 7. The CDR3 region is CASSSEGLAYEQYL. CDR3 DNA: TGTGCCAGCAGCTCTGAAGGACTAGCCTACGAGCAGTACTTA.

This clonotype was found many times. The chain employs TRBV20-1 and TRBJ2-1; 7 bases align to TRBD2. Germline values: CDR1 DFQATT, CDR2 SNEGSKA (reference sequence). This CDR3 contains 17 residues. The trim removed 0 bases at V and 2 bases at J, leaving 10 bases unmatched. The CDR3 loop reads CSARDSLGGGTYNEQFF. In DNA, the CDR3 is TGCAGTGCTAGAGACTCCTTGGGCGGGGGAACCTACAATGAGCAGTTCTTC.

This clonotype was counted between two and nine times. The chain links TRBV10-2 to TRBJ2-1; D not certain. Germline V gene data show CDR1 as WSHSY and CDR2 as SAAADI. Trimming cost V 8 bases and J 2 bases, with 10 bases left between them. This CDR3 region has 13 residues. The CDR3 DNA reads TGCGCCAGCGGAGACACCGCCTACAATGAGCAGTTCTTC. The encoded protein is CASGDTAYNEQFF.

The CDR3 region has the DNA TGCGCCAGCAGTGAGGGACAACCATACAATGAGCAGTTCTTC. Its translation is CASSEGQPYNEQFF. The chain recombines TRBV10-1 with TRBJ2-1; perhaps TRBD1 as D (5 bases). The ends were cut back, 2 bases at V and 4 bases at J, with 9 bases in the middle. Germline V CDR1 and CDR2: WNHNN, SYGVQD (reference sequence). The CDR3 spans 14 residues.

The V call is TRBV20-1, the J call TRBJ2-1; 10 positions agree with TRBD2. The CDR3 contains 19 residues. Germline assignment: CDR1 DFQATT and CDR2 SNEGSKA (reference sequence). V trimming: 0 bases; J trimming: 0 bases; junction bases outside the gene matches: 11. Here the CDR3 DNA reads TGCAGTGCTAGAGATCGGTCACTAGCGGGGAAGAGCTCCTACAATGAGCAGTTCTTC. Protein product: CSARDRSLAGKSSYNEQFF.

This clonotype was seen only a few times. The chain has TRBV2 and TRBJ2-1; no clear D gene. Germline CDR1 and CDR2: SNHLY and FYNNEI. CDR3 length: 12 residues. V was shortened by 7 bases and J by 7 bases, with 11 bases between the two germline ends. As DNA, the CDR3 is TGTGCCAGCATCGAAGGACGAAATGAGCAGTTCTTC. Residues: CASIEGRNEQFF.

CDR3 in amino acids: CASSLQGGSGANVLTF. CDR3 nucleotide sequence: TGTGCCAGCAGCCTACAAGGGGGCTCTGGGGCCAACGTCCTGACTTTC. The V call is TRBV6-1, the J call TRBJ2-6; a possible D gene is TRBD1 (6 bases). CDR3 length equals 16 residues. CDR1 is MNHNS and CDR2 is SASEGT in the germline V gene. Trimming shortened V by 6 bases and J by 0 bases, and 12 bases separated the two germline ends.

In its sample, this clonotype was seen a few times. The chain joins TRBV15 to TRBJ2-2; TRBD2 might be the D (6 bases). Germline values: CDR1 LNHNV, CDR2 YYDKDF (reference sequence). The CDR3 spans 15 residues. Trimming took off 0 bases at V and 6 bases at J, with 11 bases between the two ends. The CDR3 nucleotides read TGTGCCACCAGCAGAGATCCCCCGGGGGCCGGGGAGCTGTTTTTT. Translating it yields CATSRDPPGAGELFF.

This clonotype has more than one count but fewer than ten. The chain joins TRBV27 to TRBJ2-3, with 7 bases identical to TRBD2. Germline V gene lookup returns CDR1 MNHEY and CDR2 SMNVEV (reference sequence). J gave up 3 bases and V 4 bases, and 7 bases lay outside the gene matches. This CDR3 has 15 amino acids. DNA of the CDR3: TGTGCCAGCAGTTGGGGCGGGAGACAAACAGATACGCAGTATTTT. Residues: CASSWGGRQTDTQYF.

This clonotype showed up just a few times. This chain uses TRBV7-3 with TRBJ2-1; 11 bases are shared with TRBD1. V lost 3 bases and J lost 5; bases outside the gene matches: 3. The CDR3 consists of 15 residues. Germline loops: CDR1 SGHTA, CDR2 FQGTGA. This CDR3 reads CASSFGQGANNEQFF. The CDR3 nucleotides are TGTGCCAGCAGCTTCGGACAGGGGGCCAACAATGAGCAGTTCTTC.

This clonotype was counted between two and nine times. This chain links TRBV2 with TRBJ2-7; TRBD1 or TRBD2 may be the D gene (5 bases each). CDR3 size: 15 residues. Germline lookup yields CDR1 SNHLY and CDR2 FYNNEI. V was clipped by 3 bases and J by 0 bases, with 12 bases between them. In nucleotides, the CDR3 is TGTGCCAGCAGTGAGGCCGGGGCCACCTCCTACGAGCAGTACTTC. Protein sequence: CASSEAGATSYEQYF.

This clonotype was detected a few times. The gene calls are TRBV5-5 and TRBJ2-3, with D perhaps TRBD1 (6 bases). The CDR3 extends over 16 amino acids. V was clipped by 0 bases and J by 6 bases, with 17 bases between them. Looked up from germline, CDR1 is SGHKS and CDR2 is YYEKEE (reference sequence). CDR3 sequence: CASSLEGDGVWDTQYF. CDR3 in DNA: TGTGCCAGCAGCTTGGAGGGGGACGGAGTTTGGGATACGCAGTATTTT.

In this sample, this clonotype turned up a few times. The CDR3 DNA reads as TGTGCCAGCAGCCAGGAGTTCTTAGGCACCGGGGAGCTGTTTTTT. It yields the protein CASSQEFLGTGELFF. The rearrangement links TRBV4-2 to TRBJ2-2; D is unclear. The CDR3 is 15 amino acids. V lost 3 bases and J lost 4, with 12 bases in between. The germline V gene has CDR1 LGHNA and CDR2 YNFKEQ.

The chain couples TRBV7-8 to TRBJ1-3, with D unresolved. The V end lost 5 bases, the J end lost 0 bases, and 8 bases lay between the germline ends. CDR1 is SGHVS and CDR2 is FQNEAQ in the germline V gene. This CDR3 has 14 residues. The CDR3 sequence: CASSPTHSGNTIYF. For the CDR3, the DNA is TGTGCCAGCAGCCCTACGCACTCTGGAAACACCATATATTTT.

The chain carries TRBV28 and TRBJ1-6; 7 positions match TRBD1. Looked up from germline, CDR1 is MDHEN and CDR2 is SYDVKM. V lost 5 bases, J lost 8 bases, and 6 bases stayed unmatched. The CDR3 extends over 14 amino acids. The CDR3: CASSPATGHSPLHF. The DNA of the CDR3 is TGTGCCAGCAGTCCGGCGACAGGGCATTCACCCCTCCACTTT.

The chain links TRBV29-1 to TRBJ2-4; 8 bases are shared with TRBD2. Trimming removed 4 bases from V and 0 bases from J; junction bases left unmatched: 5. The CDR3 loop spans 15 amino acids. Germline assignment: CDR1 SQVTM and CDR2 ANQGSEA. This CDR3 reads CSVVPSGLAKNIQYF. The CDR3 DNA reads as TGCAGCGTTGTCCCTAGCGGGCTAGCCAAAAACATTCAGTACTTC. The variable domain in full, completed from reference TRBV29-1 and TRBJ2-4, reads SAVISQKPSRDICQRGTSLTIQCQVDSQVTMMFWYRQQPGQSLTLIATANQGSEATYESGFVIDKFPISRPNLTFSTLTVSNMSPEDSSIYLCSVVPSGLAKNIQYFGAGTRLSVL.

This clonotype has more than one count but fewer than ten. The CDR3: CASSRPGANNEQFF. CDR3 nucleotides: TGTGCCAGCAGCCGGCCGGGGGCCAACAATGAGCAGTTCTTC. The chain is built from TRBV27 and TRBJ2-1; D assignment may be TRBD1 or TRBD2 (6 bases each). The V end lost 6 bases, the J end lost 5 bases, and 14 bases lay between the germline ends. This CDR3 has 14 residues. The germline V gene has CDR1 MNHEY and CDR2 SMNVEV (reference sequence).

This clonotype was seen more than once but under ten times. This chain connects TRBV11-2 to TRBJ2-3; D possibly corresponds to TRBD2 (6 bases). V lost 5 bases to trimming and J lost 8 bases, with 14 bases between them. The germline CDR1 and CDR2 sequences are SGHAT and FQNNGV. The CDR3 loop spans 13 amino acids. The CDR3 reads CASSGGTWVTQYF. The CDR3 DNA sequence: TGTGCCAGCAGCGGAGGGACGTGGGTTACGCAGTATTTT.

This clonotype has a count of ten or more. The CDR3 sequence is CASSLEGATNTQYF. The CDR3 bases are TGTGCCAGCAGCTTAGAGGGGGCCACTAATACGCAGTATTTT. V gene TRBV7-9 combines with J gene TRBJ2-3; 7 bases line up with TRBD1. This CDR3 spans 14 amino acids. Germline V gene sequence: CDR1 SEHNR, CDR2 FQNEAQ (reference sequence). V lost 1 base to trimming and J lost 7 bases; unmatched junction nucleotides: 5.

This clonotype appeared many times. This chain connects TRBV28 to TRBJ2-2; 8 nucleotides match TRBD1. J was trimmed by 0 bases and V by 7 bases; bases with no gene match: 10. The CDR3 is 17 residues long. Germline V gene sequence: CDR1 MDHEN, CDR2 SYDVKM. The CDR3 coding sequence is TGTGCCAGCAACTCCCCAGACAGGGGCCCGAACACCGGGGAGCTGTTTTTT. It specifies CASNSPDRGPNTGELFF.

The chain carries TRBV4-2 and TRBJ2-1; D is undetermined. The CDR3 consists of 17 residues. V shed 0 bases and J shed 0 bases, with 12 bases lying between them. Per germline, CDR1 LGHNA and CDR2 YNFKEQ. The CDR3 nucleotides read TGTGCCAGCAGCCAAGAGGCCTACCTGAACTCCTACAATGAGCAGTTCTTC. Translated: CASSQEAYLNSYNEQFF.

The chain combines TRBV9 with TRBJ2-1; a possible D gene is TRBD2 (6 bases). Germline CDR1 and CDR2: SGDLS and YYNGEE. The V end lost 0 bases, the J end lost 3 bases, and 10 bases lay between the germline ends. The CDR3 is made up of 15 amino acids. CDR3 coding DNA: TGTGCCAGCAGCGTAGATGGGGGACTCTACAATGAGCAGTTCTTC. Its protein is CASSVDGGLYNEQFF. The full variable domain, its missing parts supplied by reference TRBV9 and TRBJ2-1, is DSGVTQTPKHLITATGQRVTLRCSPRSGDLSVYWYQQSLDQGLQFLIQYYNGEERAKGNILERFSAQQFPDLHSELNLSSLELGDSALYFCASSVDGGLYNEQFFGPGTRLTVL.

This clonotype showed up just a few times. The chain recombines TRBV7-9 with TRBJ2-5; D gene ambiguous. The ends were cut back, 6 bases at V and 1 base at J, with 12 bases in the middle. The CDR3 extends over 14 amino acids. The germline V gene encodes CDR1 SEHNR and CDR2 FQNEAQ (reference sequence). The CDR3 DNA follows: TGTGCCAGCAGTCCCGACACCAGCCAAGAGACCCAGTACTTC. It encodes CASSPDTSQETQYF.

Only a few counts were recorded for this clonotype. This chain connects TRBV3-1 to TRBJ2-3, with 9 positions matching TRBD2. CDR1 is LGHDT and CDR2 is YNNKEL in the germline V gene (reference sequence). This CDR3 region has 16 residues. J was trimmed by 6 bases and V by 1 base; bases with no gene match: 8. CDR3 in DNA: TGTGCCAGCAGCCAAGCGAGCGGGGGGCATGTGGATACGCAGTATTTT. It codes for CASSQASGGHVDTQYF.

This clonotype was recorded a few times. The rearrangement uses TRBV6-5 and TRBJ2-7, with D possibly being TRBD2 (5 bases). Trimming removed 0 bases from V and 4 bases from J, with 16 bases in between. The CDR3 totals 16 residues. Germline V gene sequence: CDR1 MNHEY, CDR2 SVGAGI. CDR3 nucleotides: TGTGCCAGCAGTTACTCCTTCGGCCCCCGAGGGTACGAGCAGTACTTC. Translating it yields CASSYSFGPRGYEQYF.

This clonotype was recorded a few times. The rearrangement uses TRBV20-1 and TRBJ1-5, with D possibly being TRBD1 (6 bases). With 4 bases removed from V and 4 bases from J, the gap between germline ends came to 23 bases. Germline CDR1 DFQATT, CDR2 SNEGSKA (reference sequence). The length of the CDR3 is 17 residues. In DNA, the CDR3 is TGCAGTGCTATTCCGCCAGGGGACCTTAATGCGAATCAGCCCCAGCATTTT. Translated: CSAIPPGDLNANQPQHF.

The table lists this clonotype with a few counts. The rearrangement uses TRBV7-9 and TRBJ2-1, with 8 positions matching TRBD1. V shed 3 bases and J 6 bases; nucleotides not matched to a gene: 7. The CDR3 covers 15 residues. Germline lookup yields CDR1 SEHNR and CDR2 FQNEAQ (reference sequence). CDR3 protein: CASSFAGTGLNEQFF. The CDR3 nucleotides are TGTGCCAGCAGCTTTGCCGGGACAGGTCTCAATGAGCAGTTCTTC.